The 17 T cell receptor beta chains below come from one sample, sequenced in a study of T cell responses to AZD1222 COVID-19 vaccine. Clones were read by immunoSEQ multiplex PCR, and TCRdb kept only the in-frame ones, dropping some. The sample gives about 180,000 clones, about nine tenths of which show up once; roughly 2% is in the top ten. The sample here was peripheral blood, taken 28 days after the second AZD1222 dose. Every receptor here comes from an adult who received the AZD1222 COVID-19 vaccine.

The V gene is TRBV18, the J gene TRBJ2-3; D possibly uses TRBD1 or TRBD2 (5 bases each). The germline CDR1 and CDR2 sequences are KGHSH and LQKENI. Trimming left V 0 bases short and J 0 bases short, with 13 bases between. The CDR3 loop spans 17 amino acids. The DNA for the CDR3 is TGTGCCAGCTCACCACCGAGGGGCTCACATAGCACAGATACGCAGTATTTT. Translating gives CASSPPRGSHSTDTQYF.

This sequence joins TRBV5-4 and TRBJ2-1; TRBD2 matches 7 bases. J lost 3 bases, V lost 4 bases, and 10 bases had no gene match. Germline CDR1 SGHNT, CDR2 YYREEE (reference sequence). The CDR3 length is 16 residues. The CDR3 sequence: CASSPQSGNDYNEQFF. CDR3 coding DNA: TGTGCCAGCAGCCCACAGAGCGGGAATGACTACAATGAGCAGTTCTTC.

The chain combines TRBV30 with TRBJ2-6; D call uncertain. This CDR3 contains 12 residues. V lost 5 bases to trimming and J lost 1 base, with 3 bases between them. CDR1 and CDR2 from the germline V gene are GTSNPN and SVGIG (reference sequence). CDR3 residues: CAWGSGANVLTF. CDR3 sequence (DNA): TGTGCCTGGGGTTCTGGGGCCAACGTCCTGACTTTC.

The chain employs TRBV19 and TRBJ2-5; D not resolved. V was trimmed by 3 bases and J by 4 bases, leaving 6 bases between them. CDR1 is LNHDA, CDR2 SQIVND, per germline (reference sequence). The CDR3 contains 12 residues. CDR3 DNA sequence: TGTGCCAGTAGTATGGGCCTAGAGACCCAGTACTTC. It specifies CASSMGLETQYF.

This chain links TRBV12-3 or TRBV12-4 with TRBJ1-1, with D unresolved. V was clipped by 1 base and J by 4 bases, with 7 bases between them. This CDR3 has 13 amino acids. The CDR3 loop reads CASSLGDRTEAFF. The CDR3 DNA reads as TGTGCCAGCAGTTTAGGGGATCGCACTGAAGCTTTCTTT.

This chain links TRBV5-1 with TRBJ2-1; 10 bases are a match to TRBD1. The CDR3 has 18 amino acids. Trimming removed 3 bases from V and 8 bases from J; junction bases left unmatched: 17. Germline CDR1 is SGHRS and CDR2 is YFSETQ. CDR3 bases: TGCGCCAGCAGCTATGACCTACCGGGACAGGGGCTTGAGGATGAGCAGTTCTTC. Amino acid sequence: CASSYDLPGQGLEDEQFF.

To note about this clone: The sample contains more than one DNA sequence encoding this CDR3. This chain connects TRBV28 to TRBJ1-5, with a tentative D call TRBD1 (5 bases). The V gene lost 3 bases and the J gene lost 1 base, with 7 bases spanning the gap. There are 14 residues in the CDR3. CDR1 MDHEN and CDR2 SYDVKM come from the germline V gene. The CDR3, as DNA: TGTGCCAGCAGTTTGGGGGGAAGCAATCAGCCCCAGCATTTT. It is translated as CASSLGGSNQPQHF.

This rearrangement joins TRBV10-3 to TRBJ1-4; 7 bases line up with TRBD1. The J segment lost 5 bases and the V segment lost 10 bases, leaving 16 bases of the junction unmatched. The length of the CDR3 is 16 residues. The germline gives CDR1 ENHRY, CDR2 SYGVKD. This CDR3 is CATGQWAGQPNEKLFF. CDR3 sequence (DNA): TGTGCCACCGGACAATGGGCGGGACAGCCGAATGAAAAACTGTTTTTT.

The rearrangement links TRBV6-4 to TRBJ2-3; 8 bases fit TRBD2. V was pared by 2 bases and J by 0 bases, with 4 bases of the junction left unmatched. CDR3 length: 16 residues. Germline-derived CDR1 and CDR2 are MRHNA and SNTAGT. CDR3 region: CASSDRASGSTDTQYF. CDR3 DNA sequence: TGTGCCAGCAGTGACAGGGCTAGCGGGAGCACAGATACGCAGTATTTT.

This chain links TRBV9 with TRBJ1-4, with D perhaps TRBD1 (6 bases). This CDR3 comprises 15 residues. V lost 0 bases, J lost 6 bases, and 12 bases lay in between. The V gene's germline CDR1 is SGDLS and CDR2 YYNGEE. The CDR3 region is CASSVGNRVDEKLFF. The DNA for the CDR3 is TGTGCCAGCAGCGTAGGGAACAGGGTCGATGAAAAACTGTTTTTT.

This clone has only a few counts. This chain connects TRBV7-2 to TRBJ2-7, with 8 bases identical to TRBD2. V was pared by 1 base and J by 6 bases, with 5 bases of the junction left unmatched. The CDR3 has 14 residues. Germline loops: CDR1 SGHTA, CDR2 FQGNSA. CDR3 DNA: TGTGCCAGCAGCTTAGACGCCAGCGGGGGCGAGCAGTACTTC. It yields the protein CASSLDASGGEQYF.

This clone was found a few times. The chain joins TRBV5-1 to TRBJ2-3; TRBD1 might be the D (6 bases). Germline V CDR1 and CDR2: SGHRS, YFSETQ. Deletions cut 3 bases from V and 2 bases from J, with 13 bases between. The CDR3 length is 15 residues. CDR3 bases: TGCGCCAGCAGCTGGGGGCCCGGGAACACAGATACGCAGTATTTT. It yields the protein CASSWGPGNTDTQYF. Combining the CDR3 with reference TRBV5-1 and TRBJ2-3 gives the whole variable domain KAGVTQTPRYLIKTRGQQVTLSCSPISGHRSVSWYQQTPGQGLQFLFEYFSETQRNKGNFPGRFSGRQFSNSRSEMNVSTLELGDSALYLCASSWGPGNTDTQYFGPGTRLTVL.

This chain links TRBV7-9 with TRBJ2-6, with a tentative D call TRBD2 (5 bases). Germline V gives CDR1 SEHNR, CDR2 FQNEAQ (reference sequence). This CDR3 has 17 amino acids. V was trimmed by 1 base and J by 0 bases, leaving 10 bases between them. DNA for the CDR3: TGTGCCAGCAGCTTAGTCCCGAGGGTCTCTGGGGCCAACGTCCTGACTTTC. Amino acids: CASSLVPRVSGANVLTF.

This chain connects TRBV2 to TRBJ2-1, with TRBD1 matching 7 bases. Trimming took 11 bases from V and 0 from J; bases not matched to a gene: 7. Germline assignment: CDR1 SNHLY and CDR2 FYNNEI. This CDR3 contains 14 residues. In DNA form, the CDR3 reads TGTGCCTCCTTCAGGGGGAGCTCCTACAATGAGCAGTTCTTC. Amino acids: CASFRGSSYNEQFF.

The CDR3 coding sequence is TGCGCCAGCAGCTTGGACCGGCGGGGGCACTACGAGCAGTACTTC. It yields the protein CASSLDRRGHYEQYF. The chain carries TRBV5-1 and TRBJ2-7; possibly TRBD2 for D (7 bases). The CDR3 loop spans 15 amino acids. V was pared by 0 bases and J by 3 bases, with 13 bases between. CDR1 and CDR2 (germline): SGHRS, YFSETQ.

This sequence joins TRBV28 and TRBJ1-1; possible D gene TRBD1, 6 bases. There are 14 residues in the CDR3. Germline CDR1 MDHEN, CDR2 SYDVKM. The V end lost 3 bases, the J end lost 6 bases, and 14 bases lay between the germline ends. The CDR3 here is CASSFSGARAEAFF. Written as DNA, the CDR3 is TGTGCCAGCAGTTTTTCAGGGGCTAGGGCTGAAGCTTTCTTT. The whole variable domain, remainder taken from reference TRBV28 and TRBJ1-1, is DVKVTQSSRYLVKRTGEKVFLECVQDMDHENMFWYRQDPGLGLRLIYFSYDVKMKEKGDIPEGYSVSREKKERFSLILESASTNQTSMYLCASSFSGARAEAFFGQGTRLTVV.

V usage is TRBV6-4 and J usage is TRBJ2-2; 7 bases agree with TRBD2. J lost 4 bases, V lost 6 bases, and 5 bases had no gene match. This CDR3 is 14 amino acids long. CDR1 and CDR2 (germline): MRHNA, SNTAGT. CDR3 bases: TGTGCCAGCAGCGGAGGGGAGGGCACCGGGGAGCTGTTTTTT. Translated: CASSGGEGTGELFF.